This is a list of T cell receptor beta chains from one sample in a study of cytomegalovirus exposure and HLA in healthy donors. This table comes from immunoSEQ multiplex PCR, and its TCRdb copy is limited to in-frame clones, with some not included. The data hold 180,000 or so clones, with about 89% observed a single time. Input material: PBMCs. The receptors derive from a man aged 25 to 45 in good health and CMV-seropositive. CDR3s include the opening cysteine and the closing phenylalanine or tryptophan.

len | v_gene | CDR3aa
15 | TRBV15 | CATSRGTGGNQPQHF
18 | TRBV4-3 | CASSQPTPGASGGVEQYF
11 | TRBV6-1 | CASSLGGEQYF
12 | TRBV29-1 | CSVWENTGELFF
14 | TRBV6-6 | CASSYETVSKEQFF
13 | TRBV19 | CASSLAGGNGYTF
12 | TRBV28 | CASSLDGYEQYF
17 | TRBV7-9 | CASSLPLMAGGVNEQFF
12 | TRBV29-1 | CSGARGSETQYF
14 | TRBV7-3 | CASSLTPATGELFF
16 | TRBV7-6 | CASSLADITTGYEQYF
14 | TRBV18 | CASSPDSQGGELFF
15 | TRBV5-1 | CASSLQGGFTDTQYF
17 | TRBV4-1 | CASSQDPPGSSGNTIYF
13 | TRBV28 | CASSPQGTDEQYF